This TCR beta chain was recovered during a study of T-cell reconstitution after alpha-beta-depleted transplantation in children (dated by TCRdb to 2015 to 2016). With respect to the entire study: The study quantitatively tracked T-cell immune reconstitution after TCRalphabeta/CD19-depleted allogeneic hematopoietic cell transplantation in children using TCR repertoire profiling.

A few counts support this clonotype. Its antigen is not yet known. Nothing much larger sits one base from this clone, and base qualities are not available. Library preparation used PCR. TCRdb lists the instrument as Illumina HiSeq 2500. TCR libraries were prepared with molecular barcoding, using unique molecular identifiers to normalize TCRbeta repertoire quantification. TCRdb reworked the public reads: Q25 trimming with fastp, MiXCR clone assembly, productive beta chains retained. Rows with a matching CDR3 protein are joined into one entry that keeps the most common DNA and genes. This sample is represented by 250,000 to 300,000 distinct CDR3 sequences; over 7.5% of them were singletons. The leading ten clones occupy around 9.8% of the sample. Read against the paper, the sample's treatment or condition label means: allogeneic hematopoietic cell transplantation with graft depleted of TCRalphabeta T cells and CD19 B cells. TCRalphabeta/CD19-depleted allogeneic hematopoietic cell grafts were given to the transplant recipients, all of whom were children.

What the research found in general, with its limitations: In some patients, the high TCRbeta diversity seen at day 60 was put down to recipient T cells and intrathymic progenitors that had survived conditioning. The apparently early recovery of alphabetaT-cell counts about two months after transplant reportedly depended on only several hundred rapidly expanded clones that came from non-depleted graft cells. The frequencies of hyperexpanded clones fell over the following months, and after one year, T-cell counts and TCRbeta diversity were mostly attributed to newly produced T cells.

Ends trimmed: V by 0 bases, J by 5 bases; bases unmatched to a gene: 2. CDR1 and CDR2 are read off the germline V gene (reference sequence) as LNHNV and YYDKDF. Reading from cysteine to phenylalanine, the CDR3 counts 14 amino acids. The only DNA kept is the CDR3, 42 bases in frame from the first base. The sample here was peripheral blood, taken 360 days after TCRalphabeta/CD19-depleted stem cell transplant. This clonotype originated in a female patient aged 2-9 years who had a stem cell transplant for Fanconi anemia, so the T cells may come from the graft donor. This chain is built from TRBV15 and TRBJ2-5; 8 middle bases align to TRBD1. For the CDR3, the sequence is CATSRDRGRETQYF. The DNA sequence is TGTGCCACCAGCAGAGACAGGGGGCGTGAGACCCAGTACTTC.